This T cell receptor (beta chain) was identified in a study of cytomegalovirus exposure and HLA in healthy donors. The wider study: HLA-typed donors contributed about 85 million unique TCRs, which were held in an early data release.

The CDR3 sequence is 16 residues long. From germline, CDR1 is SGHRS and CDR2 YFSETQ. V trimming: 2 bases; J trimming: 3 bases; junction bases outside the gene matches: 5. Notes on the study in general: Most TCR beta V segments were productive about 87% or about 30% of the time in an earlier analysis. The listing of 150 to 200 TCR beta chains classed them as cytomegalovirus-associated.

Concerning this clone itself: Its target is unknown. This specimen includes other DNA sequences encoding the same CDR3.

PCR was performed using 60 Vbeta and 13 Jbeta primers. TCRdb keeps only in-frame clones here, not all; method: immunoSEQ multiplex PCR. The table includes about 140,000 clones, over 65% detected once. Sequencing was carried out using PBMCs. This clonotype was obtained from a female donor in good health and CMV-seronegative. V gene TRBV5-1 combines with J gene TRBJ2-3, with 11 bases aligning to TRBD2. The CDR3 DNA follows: TGCGCCAGCAGCTTTCTAGCGGGAGGTCCTACAGATACGCAGTATTTT. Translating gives CASSFLAGGPTDTQYF.